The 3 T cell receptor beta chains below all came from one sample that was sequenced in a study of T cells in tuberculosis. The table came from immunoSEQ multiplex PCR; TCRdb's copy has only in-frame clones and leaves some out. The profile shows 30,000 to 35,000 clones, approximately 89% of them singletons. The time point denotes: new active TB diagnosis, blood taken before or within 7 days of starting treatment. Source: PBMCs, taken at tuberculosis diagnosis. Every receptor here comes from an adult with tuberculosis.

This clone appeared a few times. The CDR3 sequence is CAWTPQGNTEAFF. The CDR3 nucleotides read TGTGCCTGGACACCACAGGGGAACACTGAAGCTTTCTTT. The J gene is TRBJ1-1, the V gene TRBV30, with D possibly TRBD1 on 6 matching bases. V shed 4 bases and J shed 1 base, with 10 bases lying between them. The CDR3 sequence is 13 residues long. Germline V gives CDR1 GTSNPN, CDR2 SVGIG (reference sequence). The variable domain in full, with the rest retrieved from reference TRBV30 and TRBJ1-1, is SQTIHQWPATLVQPVGSPLSLECTVEGTSNPNLYWYRQAAGRGLQLLFYSVGIGQISSEVPQNLSASRPQDRQFILSSKKLLLSDSGFYLCAWTPQGNTEAFFGQGTRLTVV.

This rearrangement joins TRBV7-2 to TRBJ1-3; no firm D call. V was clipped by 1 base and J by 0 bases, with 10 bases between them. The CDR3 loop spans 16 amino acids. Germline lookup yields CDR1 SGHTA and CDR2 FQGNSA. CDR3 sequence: CASSLVRVPSGNTIYF. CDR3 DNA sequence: TGTGCCAGCAGCTTAGTGCGGGTCCCCTCTGGAAACACCATATATTTT.

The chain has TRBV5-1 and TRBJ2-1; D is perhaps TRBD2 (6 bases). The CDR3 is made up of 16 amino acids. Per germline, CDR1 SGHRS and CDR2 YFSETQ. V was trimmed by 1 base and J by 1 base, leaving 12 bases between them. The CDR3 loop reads CASSLFAGTSYNEQFF. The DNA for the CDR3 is TGCGCCAGCAGCTTGTTTGCGGGGACGTCCTACAATGAGCAGTTCTTC.